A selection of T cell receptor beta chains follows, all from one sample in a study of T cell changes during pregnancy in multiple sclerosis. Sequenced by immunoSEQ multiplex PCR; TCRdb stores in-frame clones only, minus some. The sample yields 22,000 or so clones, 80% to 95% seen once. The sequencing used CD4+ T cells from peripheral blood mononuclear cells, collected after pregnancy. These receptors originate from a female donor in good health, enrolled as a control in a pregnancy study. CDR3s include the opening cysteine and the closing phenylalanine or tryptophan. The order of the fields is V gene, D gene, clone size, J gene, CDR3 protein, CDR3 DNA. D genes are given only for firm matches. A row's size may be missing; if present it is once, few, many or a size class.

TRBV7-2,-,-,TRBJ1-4,CASSLDLYQGATNEKLFF,TGTGCCAGCAGCTTAGACCTCTATCAGGGTGCAACTAATGAAAAACTGTTTTTT
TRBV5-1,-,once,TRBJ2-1,CASSLEMQGYNEQFF,TGCGCCAGCAGCTTGGAGATGCAGGGGTACAATGAGCAGTTCTTC
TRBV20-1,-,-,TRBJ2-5,CSAIQETQYF,TGCAGTGCTATTCAGGAGACCCAGTACTTC
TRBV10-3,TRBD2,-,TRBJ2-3,CAIRGRREGRDTQYF,TGTGCCATCAGGGGTAGGCGGGAGGGCCGAGATACGCAGTATTTT
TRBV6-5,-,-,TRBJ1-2,CASSYSSAGGYGYTF,TGTGCCAGCAGTTACTCATCGGCCGGAGGCTATGGCTACACCTTC
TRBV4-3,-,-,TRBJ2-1,CASSQEANRDNEQFF,TGCGCCAGCAGCCAAGAAGCTAACCGGGACAATGAGCAGTTCTTC
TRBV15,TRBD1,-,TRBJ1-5,CATSRDSLWTGEYSNQPQHF,TGTGCCACCAGCAGAGATTCCCTTTGGACAGGGGAGTATAGCAATCAGCCCCAGCATTTT
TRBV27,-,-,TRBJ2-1,CASSFRGRGNNEQFF,TGTGCCAGCAGTTTTCGCGGCCGAGGAAACAATGAGCAGTTCTTC
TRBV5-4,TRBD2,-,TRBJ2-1,CASRSGGLNNEQFF,TGTGCCAGCAGGAGCGGGGGCTTAAACAATGAGCAGTTCTTC
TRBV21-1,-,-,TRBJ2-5,CASSKVDGVHLQKTQYF,TGTGCCAGCAGCAAAGTTGACGGGGTCCATCTCCAAAAGACCCAGTACTTC
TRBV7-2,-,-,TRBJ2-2,CASSLVEFYTGELFF,TGTGCCAGCAGCTTAGTGGAGTTTTACACCGGGGAGCTGTTTTTT
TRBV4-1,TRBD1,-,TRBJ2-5,CASSPGQVLAETQYF,TGCGCCAGCAGCCCGGGACAGGTTCTAGCAGAGACCCAGTACTTC
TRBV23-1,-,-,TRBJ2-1,CASRTGVCYEQFF,TGCGCCAGCAGGACAGGCGTCTGTTATGAGCAGTTCTTC
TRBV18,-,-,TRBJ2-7,CASSRGQLNEQYF,TGTGCCAGCTCACGTGGACAGCTCAACGAGCAGTACTTC
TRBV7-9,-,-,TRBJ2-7,CASSLVGRSYEQYF,TGTGCCAGCAGCTTAGTGGGCAGATCCTACGAGCAGTACTTC
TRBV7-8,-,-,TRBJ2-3,CASSLRQGLYDTQYF,TGTGCCAGCAGCTTAAGGCAGGGTCTATACGATACGCAGTATTTT
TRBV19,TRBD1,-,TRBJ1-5,CASSGQGGNQPQHF,TGTGCCAGTAGTGGACAGGGAGGAAATCAGCCCCAGCATTTT
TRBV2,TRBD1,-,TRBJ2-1,CASLQRGQGRGYNEQFF,TGTGCCAGCCTCCAACGGGGACAGGGGAGGGGGTACAATGAGCAGTTCTTC
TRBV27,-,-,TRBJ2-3,CASRSGYFSTDTQYF,TGTGCCAGCAGATCAGGGTATTTTAGCACAGATACGCAGTATTTT
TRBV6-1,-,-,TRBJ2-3,CASSEYFGGPADTQYF,TGTGCCAGCAGTGAATATTTTGGGGGCCCCGCAGATACGCAGTATTTT
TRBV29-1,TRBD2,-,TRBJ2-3,CSVRTSGSPDTQYF,TGCAGCGTCCGGACTAGCGGGAGCCCAGATACGCAGTATTTT
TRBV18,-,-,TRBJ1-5,CASSPGRDQPQHF,TGTGCCAGCTCCCCCGGGAGGGATCAGCCCCAGCATTTT
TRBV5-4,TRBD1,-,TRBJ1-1,CASSLAGTGGTEAFF,TGTGCCAGCAGCTTGGCCGGGACAGGAGGCACTGAAGCTTTCTTT
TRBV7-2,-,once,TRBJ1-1,CASSRQVSTEAFF,TGTGCCAGCAGCCGGCAGGTTTCCACTGAAGCTTTCTTT
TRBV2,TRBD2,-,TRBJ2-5,CASRGLAGGLYQETQYF,TGTGCCAGCAGGGGACTAGCGGGGGGGCTGTACCAAGAGACCCAGTACTTC
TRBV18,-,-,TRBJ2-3,CASSPTSTDTQYF,TGTGCCAGCTCACCAACTAGCACAGATACGCAGTATTTT
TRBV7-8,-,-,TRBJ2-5,CASSLRGSKETQYF,TGTGCCAGCAGCTTACGGGGTAGTAAAGAGACCCAGTACTTC
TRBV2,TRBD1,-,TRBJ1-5,CASSGFRDSSNQPQHF,TGTGCCAGCAGTGGGTTTCGGGACAGTAGCAATCAGCCCCAGCATTTT
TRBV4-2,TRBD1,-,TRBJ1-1,CASSQDPRGQATEAFF,TGTGCCAGCAGCCAAGATCCAAGGGGGCAGGCCACTGAAGCTTTCTTT
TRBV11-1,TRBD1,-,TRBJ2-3,CASSPRTGQADTQYF,TGTGCCAGCAGCCCCCGGACAGGGCAGGCAGATACGCAGTATTTT
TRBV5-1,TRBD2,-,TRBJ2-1,CASSITSGAYNEQFF,TGCGCCAGCAGCATCACTAGCGGGGCCTACAATGAGCAGTTCTTC
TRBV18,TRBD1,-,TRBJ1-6,CASSPGQSNSPLHF,TGTGCCAGCTCACCGGGACAGAGCAATTCACCCCTCCACTTT
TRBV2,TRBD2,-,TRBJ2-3,CASSEALAGGRDTQYF,TGTGCCAGCAGTGAAGCGCTCGCGGGGGGCAGGGATACGCAGTATTTT
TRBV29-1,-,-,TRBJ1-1,CSVQGWLGTEAFF,TGCAGCGTTCAGGGTTGGCTGGGCACTGAAGCTTTCTTT
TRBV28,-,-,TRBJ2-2,CASIFTPHTGELFF,TGTGCCAGCATTTTCACTCCGCACACCGGGGAGCTGTTTTTT
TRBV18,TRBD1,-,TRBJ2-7,CASSPRGGGGSYEQYF,TGTGCCAGCTCACCAAGAGGGGGCGGTGGCTCCTACGAGCAGTACTTC
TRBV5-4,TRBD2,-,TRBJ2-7,CASGTSGTYEQYF,TGTGCCAGCGGGACTAGCGGAACCTACGAGCAGTACTTC
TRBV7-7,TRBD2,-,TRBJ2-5,CASSLGLAGSQETQYF,TGTGCTAGCAGCTTAGGTCTAGCGGGCTCCCAAGAGACCCAGTACTTC
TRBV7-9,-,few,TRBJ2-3,CASSLVWRAGDTQYF,TGTGCCAGCAGCTTAGTTTGGCGGGCGGGTGATACGCAGTATTTT
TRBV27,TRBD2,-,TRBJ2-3,CASSPPGLALGASTDTQYF,TGTGCCAGCAGTCCGCCGGGACTAGCCTTGGGGGCTAGCACAGATACGCAGTATTTT
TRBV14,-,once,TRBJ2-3,CASSRFLGRATDTQYF,TGTGCCAGCAGCCGTTTTTTAGGCAGGGCCACAGATACGCAGTATTTT
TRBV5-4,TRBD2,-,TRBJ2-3,CASSLVAGLASSGTDTQYF,TGTGCCAGCAGCTTGGTAGCGGGACTAGCTTCTTCAGGCACAGATACGCAGTATTTT
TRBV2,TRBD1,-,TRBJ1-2,CASSARTGVRGYTF,TGTGCCAGCAGTGCCCGGACAGGGGTTAGGGGCTACACCTTC